This T cell receptor (beta chain) came from a study of graft-versus-host responses after intestinal transplantation. Overall study context: The transplants performed in recipients were multivisceral, liver-intestinal, or isolated intestinal.

Study-level points and caveats: Early post-transplant HvG declines showed an association with peak circulating GvH clone levels. Recipient marrow harbored GvH clones, some of which surfaced first in ileum or blood.

The assay was immunoSEQ multiplex PCR, and TCRdb's table has in-frame clones only and misses some. This sample has roughly 97,000 clones; 91% occur once, and the top ten carry more than 0.15%. To note about this clone: Its antigen remains unidentified.

Germline V CDR1 and CDR2: MNHEY, SVGAGI. CDR3 size: 15 residues. Trimming shortened V by 0 bases and J by 8 bases, and 11 bases separated the two germline ends. V gene TRBV6-5 combines with J gene TRBJ1-6; D is perhaps TRBD1 (5 bases). This clonotype originated in a human donor who was the organ donor for an intestinal transplant. The sequences come from unstimulated CD4+ T cells sorted from spleen or lymph node cells, collected before transplant. CDR3 bases: TGTGCCAGCAGTTACTCAATTCTAGGGGATTCACCCCTCCACTTT. Translation: CASSYSILGDSPLHF.